Below, one T cell receptor (beta chain) is given with its context. In its sample, this clonotype was seen a few times. There is no known antigen for this receptor. No qualities accompany the bases; no much larger clone lies one base away. In light of the paper, this sample's time point label describes: patch test 1, 2 weeks after DPC sensitization. The treatment or condition label, read with the paper, signifies: therapeutic diphenylcyclopropenone sensitization with weekly scalp DPC. At each patch-test visit, blood was drawn before the patch test was applied. Patients were considered eligible if aged 18 to 70, diagnosed with alopecia and deemed suitable for DPC therapy, and patients were excluded if pregnant. Total RNA was isolated from unfractionated whole blood collected in Tempus Blood RNA tubes. The sample comes from a study of human T cells and chemical hapten exposure (dated by TCRdb to the early 2020s). At the level of the whole study: For sensitization, 2% DPC in acetone was applied to a roughly 2 cm by roughly 2 cm area of upper inner arm skin. Throughout the study period of around 24 weeks, patients also received therapeutic DPC doses to the scalp every week. Patch testing was performed on the upper back with Finn chambers containing 0.01% DPC, and the patch tests were scored after 6 days according to International Contact Dermatitis Research Group standards. Most of the patients in the cohort were female, and the cohort covered alopecia areata with under or over 50% scalp involvement, alopecia totalis and alopecia universalis. Libraries were combined into a pool for sequencing, and differences in TCR yield between samples came mainly from small differences in library volumes within the pool. Peripheral blood TCR repertoire changes were tracked in vivo in alopecia patients during primary and secondary sensitization to the hapten diphenylcyclopropenone (DPC). Blood samples were taken from patients before sensitization (week 0) and then at 2, 6 and about 24 weeks after DPC sensitization. Blood for TCR sequencing was provided by twenty-nine alopecia patients at one to four time points (pre-sensitization, 2, 6 and 24 weeks).

Overall results and qualifications from the work: After repeated subsampling, the strength of the expansion versus patch-test correlation and the threshold at which it became significant changed. A positive correlation was found between the number of PT1 expanded TCRs and patch test score, with significance reached at thresholds 8, 16 and 32 but not 4. Compared with pre-sensitization or healthy control sets, expanded TCRs formed significantly more large CDR3 similarity clusters, which is consistent with antigen-driven responses. No change with DPC sensitization was found in the number of TCRs above 1 in 1000 frequency, and no evidence of global repertoire structure alterations was found. Because all patients had alopecia, a presumed autoimmune disease, the immune response of the patients might differ from that of healthy individuals.

Libraries were made using RACE. Sequencing was carried out with a NextSeq 500. During library preparation, unique molecular identifiers were attached to individual cDNA molecules so that TCRs could be counted quantitatively and reproducibly. For every blood RNA sample, sequencing covered both the TCR alpha and TCR beta chains. The authors' pipeline ran thus. Samples had a median of roughly 91,000 TCRs, with a range from about 20,000 to 690,600. The Decombinator software suite was used to annotate the V, J and CDR3 of the TCR reads. For the PS versus PT1 abundance plots, all samples were subsampled to the same number of TCRs (28,000). Expanded TCRs were defined as absent before sensitization and observed at least eight times at the 2-week time point. TCRdb's own reprocessing of the public reads used fastp at Q25 and MiXCR and kept productive beta chains. A single entry per CDR3 protein holds the most common genes and DNA from its merged rows. The authors' filters were not applied to this entry. This sample lists about 380,000 distinct CDR3 sequences; approximately 4.4% were detected once. The ten largest make up 2% to 2.5% of the sample.

Reading from cysteine to phenylalanine, the CDR3 counts 15 amino acids. Only CDR3 DNA remains: 45 bases, in frame from the first base. From a lookup of the germline V gene, CDR1 and CDR2 are SGHVS and FQNEAQ. The germline ends are 9 bases apart after V is trimmed by 4 bases and J by 2 bases. The chain couples TRBV7-8 to TRBJ2-6; possibly the D gene is TRBD1, per 6 matching bases. The sample in question was whole blood, obtained in connection with sensitization to the hapten diphenylcyclopropenone (DPC). The sequence was obtained from a woman in her 50s with alopecia areata. Some clones in this sample may be carry-over from other donors' samples. Here the CDR3 is given as CASSSGAPGANVLTF. The base sequence is TGTGCCAGCAGCTCAGGGGCGCCTGGGGCCAACGTCCTGACTTTC.